What follows are 25 T cell receptor beta chains derived from one specimen sequenced in a study of OX40 agonist ivuxolimab in advanced cancers. The repertoire was sequenced with immunoSEQ multiplex PCR; TCRdb's copy has only in-frame clones and lacks some. The repertoire has 60,000 to 70,000 clones, 65% to 90% of them found once; the top ten carry over 0.45%. Sequencing was performed on CD4+ or CD8+ T cells sorted from blood, taken in a trial of the OX40 agonist ivuxolimab. The receptors stem from an adult with an advanced solid tumor such as melanoma, head and neck, liver or kidney cancer.

This clone was seen a handful of times. V gene TRBV6-5 combines with J gene TRBJ1-6, with D possibly matching TRBD1 (6 bases). The V end was cut by 1 base, the J end by 5 bases, with 9 bases between. The length of the CDR3 is 15 residues. CDR1 is MNHEY and CDR2 is SVGAGI in the germline V gene. As DNA, the CDR3 is TGTGCCAGCAGTTACTTGGGGGCTAATAATTCACCCCTCCACTTT. Translation: CASSYLGANNSPLHF.

V is TRBV7-8 and J is TRBJ1-1; no clear D. The CDR3 loop spans 13 amino acids. Germline V CDR1 and CDR2: SGHVS, FQNEAQ. Deletions cut 3 bases from V and 2 bases from J, with 7 bases between. CDR3 residues: CASSFIGNTEAFF. Written as DNA, the CDR3 is TGTGCCAGCAGCTTCATAGGAAACACTGAAGCTTTCTTT.

This rearrangement joins TRBV4-1 to TRBJ2-4; 10 bases agree with TRBD1. The germline V gene has CDR1 MGHRA and CDR2 YSYEKL. The CDR3 sequence is 13 residues long. The junction had 0 bases not matched to a gene; V was cut back by 6 bases and J by 4 bases. The CDR3 nucleotides are TGCGCCAGCAGGGACAGGGGGAAAAACATTCAGTACTTC. This sequence encodes CASRDRGKNIQYF.

The rearrangement joins TRBV7-8 to TRBJ1-1; D unclear. The CDR3 runs to 12 residues. V was shortened by 6 bases and J by 3 bases, with 8 bases between the two germline ends. CDR1 SGHVS and CDR2 FQNEAQ come from the germline V gene. CDR3 DNA sequence: TGTGCCAGCAGGGGGAGGGACACTGAAGCTTTCTTT. Amino acids: CASRGRDTEAFF.

The chain links TRBV30 to TRBJ2-1; 8 nucleotides match TRBD1. CDR3 length: 14 residues. V dropped 3 bases and J dropped 1; count of bases not matched to a gene: 2. CDR1 is GTSNPN and CDR2 is SVGIG in the germline V gene (reference sequence). CDR3 bases: TGTGCCTGGAGAGACAGGGGTTCCTACAATGAGCAGTTCTTC. This gives the protein CAWRDRGSYNEQFF.

This chain links TRBV12-5 with TRBJ2-1, with TRBD1 identical over 10 bases. CDR3 length equals 14 residues. The V and J ends lost 6 bases and 6 bases, in that order; junction bases with no gene match: 5. From germline, CDR1 is LGHNT and CDR2 FRNRAP. The CDR3 region has the DNA TGTGCTAGTGGCCACGGACAGGGGGGCAATGAGCAGTTCTTC. It encodes CASGHGQGGNEQFF. Drawing the rest from reference TRBV12-5 and TRBJ2-1, the complete variable domain is DARVTQTPRHKVTEMGQEVTMRCQPILGHNTVFWYRQTMMQGLELLAYFRNRAPLDDSGMPKDRFSAEMPDATLATLKIQPSEPRDSAVYFCASGHGQGGNEQFFGPGTRLTVL.

The rearrangement joins TRBV5-1 to TRBJ2-7; D is perhaps TRBD1 (7 bases). Germline V lookup: CDR1 SGHRS, CDR2 YFSETQ. The length of the CDR3 is 14 residues. V was trimmed by 4 bases and J by 5 bases, leaving 16 bases between them. CDR3 sequence: CASSPQGGINEQYF. CDR3 DNA: TGCGCCAGCAGCCCCCAGGGGGGAATTAACGAGCAGTACTTC.

V gene TRBV5-6 combines with J gene TRBJ2-1, with D perhaps matching TRBD1 (6 bases). The CDR3 has 13 amino acids. Germline CDR1 SGHDT, CDR2 YYEEEE. V dropped 4 bases and J dropped 8 bases, with 13 bases sitting between them. The CDR3 region is CASSRDTGYEQFF. DNA for the CDR3: TGTGCCAGCAGCCGGGACACAGGGTATGAGCAGTTCTTC.

This clone was seen a few times. The chain carries TRBV18 and TRBJ1-3, with TRBD1 matching 7 bases. The CDR3 contains 17 residues. V was clipped by 3 bases and J by 1 base; unmatched bases: 9. Germline loops: CDR1 KGHSH, CDR2 LQKENI. CDR3 sequence (DNA): TGTGCCAGCTCACCCTCAACCGGGACAGCTTCTGGAAACACCATATATTTT. The encoded protein is CASSPSTGTASGNTIYF.

The genes are TRBV20-1 and TRBJ1-5; D possibly corresponds to TRBD1 (6 bases). The V end was cut by 6 bases, the J end by 8 bases, with 8 bases between. Per germline, CDR1 DFQATT and CDR2 SNEGSKA (reference sequence). The CDR3 covers 10 residues. DNA for the CDR3: TGCAGTGCCGGGGGCAAGCCCCAGCATTTT. Amino acids: CSAGGKPQHF.

This chain connects TRBV18 to TRBJ2-1; 11 bases map to TRBD2. J gave up 0 bases and V 1 base, and 2 bases lay outside the gene matches. Germline assignment: CDR1 KGHSH and CDR2 LQKENI. CDR3 length equals 17 residues. CDR3 nucleotides: TGTGCCAGCTCACCACTCGGGACTAGCGGCTCCTACAATGAGCAGTTCTTC. It encodes CASSPLGTSGSYNEQFF.

The CDR3 DNA sequence: TGTGCCAGCAGATCCCTTACAGGGGGCGGCGACTATGGCTACACCTTC. This codes for CASRSLTGGGDYGYTF. The gene calls are TRBV6-6 and TRBJ1-2; 9 bases are a match to TRBD1. Looked up from germline, CDR1 is MNHNY and CDR2 is SVGAGI (reference sequence). V shed 6 bases, J shed 3 bases, and the junction held 11 bases outside the gene matches. This CDR3 contains 16 residues.

This rearrangement joins TRBV6-6 to TRBJ2-1; 7 bases line up with TRBD2. CDR3 length: 15 residues. J lost 6 bases, V lost 3 bases, and 8 bases had no gene match. CDR1 MNHNY and CDR2 SVGAGI come from the germline V gene (reference sequence). CDR3 DNA: TGTGCCAGCAGTTATAGCGGGTCCACAACCAATGAGCAGTTCTTC. It translates to CASSYSGSTTNEQFF.

The CDR3 nucleotides are TGTGCCAGTAGTCGGACAGGGGGAAGGAGGGCCAAAAACATTCAGTACTTC. This encodes CASSRTGGRRAKNIQYF. The chain couples TRBV19 to TRBJ2-4; 10 nucleotides line up with TRBD1. V lost 5 bases to trimming and J lost 1 base; unmatched junction nucleotides: 8. Germline V lookup: CDR1 LNHDA, CDR2 SQIVND (reference sequence). The CDR3 length is 17 residues.

The chain carries TRBV5-4 and TRBJ1-2, with 11 bases matching TRBD1. The CDR3 runs 16 residues. The J segment lost 0 bases and the V segment lost 2 bases, leaving 3 bases of the junction unmatched. The V gene's germline CDR1 is SGHNT and CDR2 YYREEE (reference sequence). CDR3 amino acids: CASSFGQGATNYGYTF. Here the CDR3 DNA reads TGTGCCAGCAGCTTCGGACAGGGGGCCACTAACTATGGCTACACCTTC.

The chain employs TRBV6-5 and TRBJ1-1; possible D gene TRBD1, 6 bases. Trimming removed 5 bases at V and 5 bases at J, with 15 bases between. CDR1 and CDR2 (germline): MNHEY, SVGAGI. The CDR3 runs 14 residues. Written as DNA, the CDR3 is TGTGCCAGCAGTCCGCCGGTAGGGGGAACTGAAGCTTTCTTT. Encoded protein: CASSPPVGGTEAFF.

The rearrangement uses TRBV27 and TRBJ2-6; 9 bases line up with TRBD1. The V gene's germline CDR1 is MNHEY and CDR2 SMNVEV (reference sequence). The CDR3 runs to 19 residues. The V and J ends lost 5 bases and 1 base, in that order; junction bases with no gene match: 12. CDR3 sequence reads: CASSKGQGTGGSGANVLTF. In nucleotides, the CDR3 is TGTGCCAGCAGTAAAGGACAGGGGACGGGGGGTTCTGGGGCCAACGTCCTGACTTTC. The whole variable domain, filled in from reference TRBV27 and TRBJ2-6, reads EAQVTQNPRYLITVTGKKLTVTCSQNMNHEYMSWYRQDPGLGLRQIYYSMNVEVTDKGDVPEGYKVSRKEKRNFPLILESPSPNQTSLYFCASSKGQGTGGSGANVLTFGAGSRLTVL.

The chain employs TRBV11-2 and TRBJ1-2; D gene unclear. CDR3 size: 13 residues. From germline, CDR1 is SGHAT and CDR2 FQNNGV. Trimming pared 0 bases from V and 8 bases from J, leaving 10 bases between. The CDR3 bases are TGTGCCAGCAGCTTAGATCGGGCAGGCGGCTACACCTTC. Its protein product is CASSLDRAGGYTF.

This clone was seen once. The chain joins TRBV7-2 to TRBJ2-7, with D possibly TRBD2 on 6 matching bases. Trimming removed 5 bases at V and 1 base at J, with 12 bases between. CDR1 and CDR2 (germline): SGHTA, FQGNSA. The CDR3 consists of 14 residues. CDR3 nucleotide sequence: TGTGCCAGCAGCCACCGGGGACTTTCCTACGAGCAGTACTTC. It yields the protein CASSHRGLSYEQYF.

This rearrangement joins TRBV21-1 to TRBJ2-5; whether TRBD2, the table's D call, matches the DNA was not checked. TRBV21-1 is an annotated pseudogene. There are 15 residues in the CDR3. CDR3 residues: CASSTMGSPQETQYF. Here the CDR3 DNA reads TGTGCCAGCAGCACTATGGGGAGCCCACAAGAGACCCAGTACTTC.

The gene calls are TRBV18 and TRBJ2-7, with no clear D. CDR1 KGHSH and CDR2 LQKENI come from the germline V gene. Between the trimmed V and J ends, which lost 2 bases and 1 base, there was a span of 6 bases. The CDR3 length is 13 residues. The CDR3 nucleotides are TGTGCCAGCTCACCATTAGGGTCCTACGAGCAGTACTTC. It yields the protein CASSPLGSYEQYF.

The chain couples TRBV5-4 to TRBJ2-2; perhaps TRBD1 as D (5 bases). The CDR3 runs 16 residues. The V end lost 0 bases, the J end lost 6 bases, and 15 bases lay between the germline ends. Germline V lookup: CDR1 SGHNT, CDR2 YYREEE (reference sequence). The CDR3 region is CASSLVQASFPGELFF. In DNA, the CDR3 is TGTGCCAGCAGCTTGGTACAGGCTTCGTTTCCCGGGGAGCTGTTTTTT.

This chain links TRBV7-6 with TRBJ2-7; D tentatively fits TRBD1 or TRBD2 (5 bases each). The CDR3 consists of 16 residues. The germline V gene has CDR1 SGHVS and CDR2 FNYEAQ. V lost 1 base and J lost 7, with 20 bases in between. The CDR3 DNA follows: TGTGCCAGCAGCTTAGGGGCCCCGGGGCGAACGGAAGAGCAGTACTTC. This gives the protein CASSLGAPGRTEEQYF.

The V gene is TRBV4-2, the J gene TRBJ1-4, with 8 nucleotides matching TRBD1. CDR3 length equals 16 residues. CDR1 is LGHNA, CDR2 YNFKEQ, per germline. V shed 2 bases, J shed 5 bases, and the junction held 7 bases outside the gene matches. The chain's CDR3 is CASSQLARQGNEKLFF. The CDR3 region has the DNA TGTGCCAGCAGCCAACTAGCTAGACAGGGGAATGAAAAACTGTTTTTT.

This clone was recorded once. The chain uses TRBV18 and TRBJ2-1; the D gene is possibly TRBD2 (6 bases). CDR3 length: 15 residues. CDR1 KGHSH and CDR2 LQKENI come from the germline V gene. Between the trimmed V and J ends, which lost 0 bases and 4 bases, there was a span of 10 bases. CDR3 residues: CASSPPRGPYNEQFF. The DNA of the CDR3 is TGTGCCAGCTCACCACCGCGGGGTCCTTACAATGAGCAGTTCTTC.